This T cell receptor (beta chain) was documented in a study of identical twins. The germline V and J ends were trimmed by 0 bases and 6 bases, with 10 bases remaining between them. Germline V gene lookup returns CDR1 SGHRS and CDR2 YFSETQ. The CDR3 contains 13 residues. TCRdb passed the 5' RACE reads through MiXCR, listing each CDR3 protein once. The data contain about 530,000 distinct CDR3 sequences, about a fifth of them singletons. In this sample, this clonotype turned up a few times. Its antigen is undetermined. Whole-study findings and limits: Zero-insertion results could be subject to partial confounding by invariant MAIT and iNKT cells. Models underestimated out-of-frame TCR alpha sharing in monozygotic twins.

The same sample was also studied in work on yellow fever vaccine responses in identical twins.

The clonotype was recovered from a woman in her late teens or twenties in good health. The V and J genes are TRBV5-1 and TRBJ2-7; D not resolved. Sequenced: CD4+ T cells sorted from blood. The CDR3 is CASSLEWVGEQYF. Here the CDR3 DNA reads TGCGCCAGCAGCTTGGAGTGGGTTGGCGAGCAGTACTTC.